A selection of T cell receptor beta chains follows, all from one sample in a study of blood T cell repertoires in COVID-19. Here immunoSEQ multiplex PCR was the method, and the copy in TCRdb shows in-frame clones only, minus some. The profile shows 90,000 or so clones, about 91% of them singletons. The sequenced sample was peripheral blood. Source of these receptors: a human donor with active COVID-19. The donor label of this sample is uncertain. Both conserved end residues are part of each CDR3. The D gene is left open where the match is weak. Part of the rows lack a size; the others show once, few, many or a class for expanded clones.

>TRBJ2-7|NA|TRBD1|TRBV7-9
CASSADRGSSYEQYF
TGTGCCAGCAGCGCGGACAGGGGAAGCTCCTACGAGCAGTACTTC
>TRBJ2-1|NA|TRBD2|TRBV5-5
CASSKDSSGGDNEQFF
TGTGCCAGCAGCAAAGACTCTAGCGGGGGGGACAATGAGCAGTTCTTC
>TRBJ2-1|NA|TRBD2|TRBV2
CASSASGGGYNEQFF
TGTGCCAGCAGTGCCAGCGGGGGGGGGTACAATGAGCAGTTCTTC
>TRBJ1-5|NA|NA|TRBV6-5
CASSSRGLSNQPQHF
TGTGCCAGCAGCTCCAGGGGCCTTAGCAATCAGCCCCAGCATTTT
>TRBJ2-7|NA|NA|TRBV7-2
CASSTEGVSYFQQYF
TGTGCCAGCAGCACAGAGGGGGTCTCCTATTTCCAGCAGTACTTC
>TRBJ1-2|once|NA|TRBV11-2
CASSPSGIYGYTF
TGTGCCAGCAGCCCGAGCGGAATCTATGGCTACACCTTC
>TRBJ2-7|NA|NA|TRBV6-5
CASSYSGQTYEQYF
TGTGCCAGCAGTTACTCGGGGCAGACCTACGAGCAGTACTTC
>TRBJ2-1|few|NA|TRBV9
CASSPRGTSYNEQFF
TGTGCCAGCAGCCCCCGGGGGACCTCCTACAATGAGCAGTTCTTC
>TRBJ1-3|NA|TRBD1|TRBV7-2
CASSQGTGGDTIYF
TGTGCCAGCAGCCAAGGGACAGGGGGGGACACCATATATTTT
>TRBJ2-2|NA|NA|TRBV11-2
CASSLSSANTGELFF
TGTGCCAGCAGCTTGTCTAGCGCGAACACCGGGGAGCTGTTTTTT
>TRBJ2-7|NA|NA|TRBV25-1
CASSGAGSAYEQYF
TGTGCCAGCAGCGGGGCGGGGTCCGCCTACGAGCAGTACTTC
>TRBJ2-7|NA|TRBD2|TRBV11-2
CASSRWTSGAYEQYF
TGTGCCAGCAGCCGATGGACTAGCGGGGCCTACGAGCAGTACTTC
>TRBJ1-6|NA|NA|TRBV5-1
CASSLDGGNSPLHF
TGCGCCAGCAGCTTGGATGGAGGGAATTCACCCCTCCACTTT
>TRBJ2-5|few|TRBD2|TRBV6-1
CASSDRLARTSGGRETQYF
TGTGCCAGCAGTGATCGTTTGGCCCGGACTAGCGGGGGGCGGGAGACCCAGTACTTC
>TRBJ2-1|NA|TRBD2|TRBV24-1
CATSTSGGHSYNEQFF
TGTGCCACCAGTACTAGCGGGGGGCACTCCTACAATGAGCAGTTCTTC
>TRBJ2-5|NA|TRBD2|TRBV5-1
CASSLAGLQETQYF
TGCGCCAGCAGTCTAGCGGGACTCCAAGAGACCCAGTACTTC
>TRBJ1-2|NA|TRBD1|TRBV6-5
CASGLTGFHGYTF
TGTGCCAGCGGACTGACAGGGTTCCATGGCTACACCTTC
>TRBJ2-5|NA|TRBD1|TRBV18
CASSPPGGAAQETQYF
TGTGCCAGCTCACCCCCAGGGGGCGCCGCCCAAGAGACCCAGTACTTC
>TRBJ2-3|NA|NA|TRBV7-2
CASSLGGTSTQYF
TGTGCCAGCAGCTTGGGGGGTACGTCAACGCAGTATTTT